This is a list of T cell receptor beta chains from one sample in a study of control samples from healthy donors and cancer patients. Profiled with immunoSEQ multiplex PCR; TCRdb holds only in-frame clones, not every one. Its listing shows approximately 190,000 clones. The sample taken for sequencing was blood. The receptors stem from a woman aged 25 to 39 in good health. Both conserved end residues are part of each CDR3. Fields, in order: V gene, J gene, D gene, CDR3 DNA, CDR3 protein. The D gene is left open where the match is weak.

v_call: TRBV6-5; j_call: TRBJ1-5; d_call: .; cdr3_nt: TGTGCCAGCAGAAGCGGCAATCAGCCCCAGCATTTT; cdr3_aa: CASRSGNQPQHF
v_call: TRBV6-5; j_call: TRBJ1-4; d_call: TRBD1; cdr3_nt: TGTGCCAGCAGGTATCGCGGACAGGGAGGTGAAAAACTGTTTTTT; cdr3_aa: CASRYRGQGGEKLFF
v_call: TRBV19; j_call: TRBJ1-1; d_call: .; cdr3_nt: TGTGCCAGTAGTATAGGATCTACCGAAGCTTTCTTT; cdr3_aa: CASSIGSTEAFF
v_call: TRBV28; j_call: TRBJ1-5; d_call: .; cdr3_nt: TGTGCCAGCAGTTTATCGAGGGCCCAGCATTTT; cdr3_aa: CASSLSRAQHF
v_call: TRBV10-2; j_call: TRBJ1-2; d_call: .; cdr3_nt: TGCGCCAGCAGGGAGACAGGTACCTACTATGGCTACACCTTC; cdr3_aa: CASRETGTYYGYTF
v_call: TRBV29-1; j_call: TRBJ1-5; d_call: .; cdr3_nt: TGCAGCGTTCTCCCCTCGACAGATAGCAATCAGCCCCAGCATTTT; cdr3_aa: CSVLPSTDSNQPQHF
v_call: TRBV2; j_call: TRBJ1-4; d_call: .; cdr3_nt: TGTGCCAGCAGTGGGGTAGGGGTGGGTGAAAAACTGTTTTTT; cdr3_aa: CASSGVGVGEKLFF
v_call: TRBV2; j_call: TRBJ1-2; d_call: TRBD1; cdr3_nt: TGTGCCAGTATTGACGGGACAGGACTAAGTTATGGCTACACCTTC; cdr3_aa: CASIDGTGLSYGYTF
v_call: TRBV6-5; j_call: TRBJ2-7; d_call: .; cdr3_nt: TGTGCCAGCAGTTCGGACATCCGATACGAGCAGTACTTC; cdr3_aa: CASSSDIRYEQYF
v_call: TRBV3-1/TRBV3-2; j_call: TRBJ2-3; d_call: TRBD2; cdr3_nt: TGTGCCAGCAGCCAAGGGTGGGCCGGGACTAGCGGATCCGATACGCAGTATTTT; cdr3_aa: CASSQGWAGTSGSDTQYF
v_call: TRBV27; j_call: TRBJ1-4; d_call: .; cdr3_nt: TGTGCCAGCAAGGGTCAGGGTCGTGAAAAACTGTTTTTT; cdr3_aa: CASKGQGREKLFF
v_call: TRBV4-3; j_call: TRBJ1-4; d_call: .; cdr3_nt: TGCGCCAGCAGCCAAGAATTCGGGCGGGTGACTAATGAAAAACTGTTTTTT; cdr3_aa: CASSQEFGRVTNEKLFF
v_call: TRBV4-3; j_call: TRBJ2-7; d_call: TRBD1; cdr3_nt: TGCGCCAGCAGCCGAAATCCCGCCGGACAGGGCCACTACGAGCAGTACTTC; cdr3_aa: CASSRNPAGQGHYEQYF
v_call: TRBV5-4; j_call: TRBJ2-3; d_call: .; cdr3_nt: TGTGCCAGCAGGAGTGGCCCAGATACGCAGTATTTT; cdr3_aa: CASRSGPDTQYF
v_call: TRBV6-5; j_call: TRBJ1-1; d_call: .; cdr3_nt: TGTGCCAGCAGTCCCAGGACGGGGGACACTGAAGCTTTCTTT; cdr3_aa: CASSPRTGDTEAFF
v_call: TRBV28; j_call: TRBJ1-3; d_call: .; cdr3_nt: TGTGCCAGCAGTGTGGGGTCCGGCTCTGGAAACACCATATATTTT; cdr3_aa: CASSVGSGSGNTIYF
v_call: TRBV3-1/TRBV3-2; j_call: TRBJ2-2; d_call: .; cdr3_nt: TGTGCCAGCAGCACGGGACTCCTGGGGCTGTTTTTT; cdr3_aa: CASSTGLLGLFF
v_call: TRBV5-1; j_call: TRBJ2-7; d_call: .; cdr3_nt: TGCGCCAGCAGCTTGGATCGGGCGCTTTACGAGCAGTACTTC; cdr3_aa: CASSLDRALYEQYF
v_call: TRBV7-9; j_call: TRBJ2-7; d_call: .; cdr3_nt: TGTGCCAGCAGCTTTTCCTCGGGGGATCTAGGCGAGCAGTACTTC; cdr3_aa: CASSFSSGDLGEQYF
v_call: TRBV7-9; j_call: TRBJ1-5; d_call: .; cdr3_nt: TGTGCCAGCAGCTTGAGTAATAGTCGGCAGCCCCAGCATTTT; cdr3_aa: CASSLSNSRQPQHF
v_call: TRBV10-1; j_call: TRBJ2-2; d_call: .; cdr3_nt: TGCGCCAGCAGTGAAGTAGCGAAACACACCGGGGAGCTGTTTTTT; cdr3_aa: CASSEVAKHTGELFF
v_call: TRBV27; j_call: TRBJ2-1; d_call: TRBD2; cdr3_nt: TGTGCCGCCAGCGGGACTAGCGGATACAATGAGCAGTTCTTC; cdr3_aa: CAASGTSGYNEQFF
v_call: TRBV3-1/TRBV3-2; j_call: TRBJ1-2; d_call: .; cdr3_nt: TGTGCCAGCAGCCCTGGGGAGGGTGGCTATGGCTACACCTTC; cdr3_aa: CASSPGEGGYGYTF
v_call: TRBV6-5; j_call: TRBJ1-6; d_call: .; cdr3_nt: TGTGCCAGCAGTTTAAATACAGAACTTAATTCACCCCTCCACTTT; cdr3_aa: CASSLNTELNSPLHF
v_call: TRBV5-4; j_call: TRBJ1-2; d_call: .; cdr3_nt: TGTGCCAGCAGGGTGGGAGGGAACTATGGCTACACCTTC; cdr3_aa: CASRVGGNYGYTF
v_call: TRBV6-5; j_call: TRBJ2-2; d_call: TRBD2; cdr3_nt: TGTGCCAGCAGATGGCGGGGGGCTGGGACCGGGGAGCTGTTTTTT; cdr3_aa: CASRWRGAGTGELFF
v_call: TRBV7-9; j_call: TRBJ2-7; d_call: TRBD1; cdr3_nt: TGTGCCAGCAGCCTAGGGACAGGGGAGAGCTACGAGCAGTACTTC; cdr3_aa: CASSLGTGESYEQYF
v_call: TRBV30; j_call: TRBJ2-7; d_call: .; cdr3_nt: TGTGCCTGGAGTGCGAGTCCCTACGAGCAGTACTTC; cdr3_aa: CAWSASPYEQYF